This T cell receptor beta chain was recovered during a study of T cell repertoires in cytomegalovirus infection. Study-level results: Frequencies of public TCR beta families were cumulated, and this identified carriers of CMV plus the relevant HLA. CMV-specific TCR beta clonotypes restricted by HLA-C dominated the ex vivo response.

TCRdb independently ran MiXCR on the reads; one entry per CDR3 protein. The sample holds about 180,000 distinct CDR3 sequences, about 15% seen once. The V and J ends lost 0 bases and 4 bases respectively, with 4 bases between them. From germline, CDR1 is MGHRA and CDR2 YSYEKL. CDR3 length: 13 amino acids. Worth noting for this clonotype: Its specificity is not known.

The sequence was collected from a human donor in good health (CMV status not recorded). Some clones in this sample may be carry-over from other donors' samples. The sequenced sample consisted of PBMCs. This chain connects TRBV4-1 to TRBJ1-5, with D uncertain. CDR3: CASSQDRNQPQHF. The CDR3 nucleotides are TGCGCCAGCAGCCAAGATCGGAATCAGCCCCAGCATTTT.